A single TCR beta chain is shown here with its context. A much larger clone sits a single nucleotide away, making a read error possible. This record belongs to a study of CD8+CD57+ T cells in acquired aplastic anemia. The CDR3 spans 14 residues. The trim removed 3 bases at V and 9 bases at J, leaving 5 bases unmatched. From germline, CDR1 is SGHKS and CDR2 YYEKEE (reference sequence). The template for TCR beta VDJ and CDR3 sequence profiling was genomic DNA. TCRdb re-called the reads with MiXCR, one entry per CDR3 protein. The repertoire holds around 140,000 distinct CDR3 sequences, with 40% to 45% as singletons.

The chain joins TRBV5-5 to TRBJ2-1; 11 bases align to TRBD2. This receptor was obtained from a human donor in good health, serving as a control. What was sequenced was sorted CD4+, CD8+, or CD8+CD57+ T cells (not recorded which) from PBMCs. CDR3 amino acids: CASSSPSGRTEQFF. The DNA of the CDR3 is TGTGCCAGCAGCTCCCCTAGCGGGAGGACTGAGCAGTTCTTC.